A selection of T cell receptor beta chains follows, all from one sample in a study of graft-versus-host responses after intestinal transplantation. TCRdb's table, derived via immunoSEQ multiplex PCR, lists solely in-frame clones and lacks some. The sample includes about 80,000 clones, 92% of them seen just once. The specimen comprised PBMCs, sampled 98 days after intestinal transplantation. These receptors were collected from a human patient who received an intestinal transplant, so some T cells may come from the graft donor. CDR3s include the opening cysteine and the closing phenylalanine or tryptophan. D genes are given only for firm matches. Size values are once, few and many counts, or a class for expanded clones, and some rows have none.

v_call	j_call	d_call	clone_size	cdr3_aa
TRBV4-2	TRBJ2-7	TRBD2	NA	CASSQEDTGGPYEQYF
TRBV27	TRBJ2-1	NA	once	CASSLIGQGSYNEQFF
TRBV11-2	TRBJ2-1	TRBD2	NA	CASSSPGGPLGYNEQFF
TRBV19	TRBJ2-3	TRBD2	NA	CASRPLAGGPTDTQYF
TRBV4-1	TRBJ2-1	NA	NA	CASSQDPREQFF
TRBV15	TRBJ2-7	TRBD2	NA	CATSRFSGAGGEEQYF
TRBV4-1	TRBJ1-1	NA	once	CASSQDGTEAFF
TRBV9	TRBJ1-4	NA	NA	CASSVEGSDINEKLFF
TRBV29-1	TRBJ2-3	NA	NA	CSVRRQGPPSTDTQYF
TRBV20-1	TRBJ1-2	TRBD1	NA	CSATGGAGYTF
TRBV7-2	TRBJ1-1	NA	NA	CASSLVGRNTEAFF
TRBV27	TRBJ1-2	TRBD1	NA	CASSSLGQGYRYTF
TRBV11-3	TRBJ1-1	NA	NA	CASTLSQGLNTEAFF
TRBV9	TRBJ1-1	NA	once	CASSRTGTGEAFF
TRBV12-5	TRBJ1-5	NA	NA	CASGVHGTLIMPQHF
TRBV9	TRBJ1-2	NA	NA	CASSVGQGSYGYTF
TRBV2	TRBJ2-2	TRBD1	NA	CASQQGGVVAGELFF
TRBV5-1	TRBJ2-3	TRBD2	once	CASSLLAGGTDTQYF